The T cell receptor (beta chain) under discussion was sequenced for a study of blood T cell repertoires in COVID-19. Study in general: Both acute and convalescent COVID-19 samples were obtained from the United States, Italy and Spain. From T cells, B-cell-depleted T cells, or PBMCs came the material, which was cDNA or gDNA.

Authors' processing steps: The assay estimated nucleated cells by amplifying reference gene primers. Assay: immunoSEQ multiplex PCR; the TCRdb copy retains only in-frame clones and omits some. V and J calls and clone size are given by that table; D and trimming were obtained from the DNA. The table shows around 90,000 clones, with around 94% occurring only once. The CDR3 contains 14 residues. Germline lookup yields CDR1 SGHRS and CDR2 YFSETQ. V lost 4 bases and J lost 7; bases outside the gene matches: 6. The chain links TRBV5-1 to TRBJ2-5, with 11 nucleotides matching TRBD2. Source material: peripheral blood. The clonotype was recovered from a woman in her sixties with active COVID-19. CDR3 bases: TGCGCCAGCAGCCCAACTGGGACTAGCGGGACCCAGTACTTC. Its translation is CASSPTGTSGTQYF.